This entry describes one T cell receptor beta chain. This specimen comes from a study of preoperative IRX-2 immunotherapy in early breast cancer. The CDR3 consists of 11 residues. Germline V gene data show CDR1 as MNHNS and CDR2 as SASEGT. V was shortened by 10 bases and J by 5 bases, with 11 bases between the two germline ends. Noted treatment: preoperative locoregional IRX-2 cytokine immunotherapy. Samples came from a phase Ib trial of preoperative locoregional IRX-2 cytokine immunotherapy. Produced via immunoSEQ multiplex PCR; TCRdb's table is partial and in-frame only. The table shows 10,000 to 15,000 clones, with around 90% occurring only once.

The chain carries TRBV6-1 and TRBJ1-1; D is uncertain. The specimen was collected from a patient treated with IRX-2 immunotherapy. The TCR sequence derives from a human donor with breast cancer. The CDR3 coding sequence is TGTGCCACCTGGGAGGGAACTGAAGCTTTCTTT. Amino acids: CATWEGTEAFF.